This T cell receptor (beta chain) was found in a study of blood T cell repertoires in COVID-19. Looking at the study overall: Sites across the United States, Italy and Spain contributed samples from acute and convalescent COVID-19. PBMCs, B-cell-depleted T cells, or T cells were the source of the cDNA or gDNA that made up the material.

Trimming cost V 7 bases and J 5 bases, with 9 bases left between them. Germline V gene lookup returns CDR1 SQVTM and CDR2 ANQGSEA. The CDR3 has 11 amino acids. Study processing details: Researchers report that nucleated cell counts were estimated from reference gene primer amplification. Method: immunoSEQ multiplex PCR; TCRdb's copy keeps in-frame clones and lacks some. The DNA was the basis for D and trimming; V, J and clone size are from that table. The sample records 110,000 to 150,000 clones, about three quarters being singletons. The sequence was obtained from a woman aged 55-69 years with acute or convalescent COVID-19. J is TRBJ2-1 and V is TRBV29-1, with no clear D. The material sequenced was peripheral blood. CDR3 in DNA: TGCAGCGCCGGGTATGACAATGAGCAGTTCTTC. It translates to CSAGYDNEQFF.